This T cell receptor beta chain comes out of a study of lymphopenia after photon versus proton radiotherapy. Regarding the study as a whole: Under photons, naive T cells and diversity fell while effector/memory populations rose.

The table came from immunoSEQ multiplex PCR; TCRdb's copy has only in-frame clones and leaves some out. The sample carries around 160,000 clones, 70% to 90% recorded once. In the case of this clone: The antigen remains undetermined. The same CDR3 arises from other DNA sequences in this sample as well.

In germline, CDR1 is SGHVS, CDR2 FQNEAQ. This CDR3 comprises 16 residues. With V trimmed by 3 bases and J by 1 base, 4 bases remained unmatched. The V and J genes are TRBV7-8 and TRBJ1-5, with 9 bases lining up with TRBD1. The specimen comprised peripheral blood, sampled from a patient treated with photon-based radiotherapy. The clonotype originates from a man between 50 and 59 years old with gastric cancer. The CDR3 sequence is CASSFLDRGSNQPQHF. In DNA, the CDR3 is TGTGCCAGCAGCTTCCTGGACAGGGGAAGCAATCAGCCCCAGCATTTT.